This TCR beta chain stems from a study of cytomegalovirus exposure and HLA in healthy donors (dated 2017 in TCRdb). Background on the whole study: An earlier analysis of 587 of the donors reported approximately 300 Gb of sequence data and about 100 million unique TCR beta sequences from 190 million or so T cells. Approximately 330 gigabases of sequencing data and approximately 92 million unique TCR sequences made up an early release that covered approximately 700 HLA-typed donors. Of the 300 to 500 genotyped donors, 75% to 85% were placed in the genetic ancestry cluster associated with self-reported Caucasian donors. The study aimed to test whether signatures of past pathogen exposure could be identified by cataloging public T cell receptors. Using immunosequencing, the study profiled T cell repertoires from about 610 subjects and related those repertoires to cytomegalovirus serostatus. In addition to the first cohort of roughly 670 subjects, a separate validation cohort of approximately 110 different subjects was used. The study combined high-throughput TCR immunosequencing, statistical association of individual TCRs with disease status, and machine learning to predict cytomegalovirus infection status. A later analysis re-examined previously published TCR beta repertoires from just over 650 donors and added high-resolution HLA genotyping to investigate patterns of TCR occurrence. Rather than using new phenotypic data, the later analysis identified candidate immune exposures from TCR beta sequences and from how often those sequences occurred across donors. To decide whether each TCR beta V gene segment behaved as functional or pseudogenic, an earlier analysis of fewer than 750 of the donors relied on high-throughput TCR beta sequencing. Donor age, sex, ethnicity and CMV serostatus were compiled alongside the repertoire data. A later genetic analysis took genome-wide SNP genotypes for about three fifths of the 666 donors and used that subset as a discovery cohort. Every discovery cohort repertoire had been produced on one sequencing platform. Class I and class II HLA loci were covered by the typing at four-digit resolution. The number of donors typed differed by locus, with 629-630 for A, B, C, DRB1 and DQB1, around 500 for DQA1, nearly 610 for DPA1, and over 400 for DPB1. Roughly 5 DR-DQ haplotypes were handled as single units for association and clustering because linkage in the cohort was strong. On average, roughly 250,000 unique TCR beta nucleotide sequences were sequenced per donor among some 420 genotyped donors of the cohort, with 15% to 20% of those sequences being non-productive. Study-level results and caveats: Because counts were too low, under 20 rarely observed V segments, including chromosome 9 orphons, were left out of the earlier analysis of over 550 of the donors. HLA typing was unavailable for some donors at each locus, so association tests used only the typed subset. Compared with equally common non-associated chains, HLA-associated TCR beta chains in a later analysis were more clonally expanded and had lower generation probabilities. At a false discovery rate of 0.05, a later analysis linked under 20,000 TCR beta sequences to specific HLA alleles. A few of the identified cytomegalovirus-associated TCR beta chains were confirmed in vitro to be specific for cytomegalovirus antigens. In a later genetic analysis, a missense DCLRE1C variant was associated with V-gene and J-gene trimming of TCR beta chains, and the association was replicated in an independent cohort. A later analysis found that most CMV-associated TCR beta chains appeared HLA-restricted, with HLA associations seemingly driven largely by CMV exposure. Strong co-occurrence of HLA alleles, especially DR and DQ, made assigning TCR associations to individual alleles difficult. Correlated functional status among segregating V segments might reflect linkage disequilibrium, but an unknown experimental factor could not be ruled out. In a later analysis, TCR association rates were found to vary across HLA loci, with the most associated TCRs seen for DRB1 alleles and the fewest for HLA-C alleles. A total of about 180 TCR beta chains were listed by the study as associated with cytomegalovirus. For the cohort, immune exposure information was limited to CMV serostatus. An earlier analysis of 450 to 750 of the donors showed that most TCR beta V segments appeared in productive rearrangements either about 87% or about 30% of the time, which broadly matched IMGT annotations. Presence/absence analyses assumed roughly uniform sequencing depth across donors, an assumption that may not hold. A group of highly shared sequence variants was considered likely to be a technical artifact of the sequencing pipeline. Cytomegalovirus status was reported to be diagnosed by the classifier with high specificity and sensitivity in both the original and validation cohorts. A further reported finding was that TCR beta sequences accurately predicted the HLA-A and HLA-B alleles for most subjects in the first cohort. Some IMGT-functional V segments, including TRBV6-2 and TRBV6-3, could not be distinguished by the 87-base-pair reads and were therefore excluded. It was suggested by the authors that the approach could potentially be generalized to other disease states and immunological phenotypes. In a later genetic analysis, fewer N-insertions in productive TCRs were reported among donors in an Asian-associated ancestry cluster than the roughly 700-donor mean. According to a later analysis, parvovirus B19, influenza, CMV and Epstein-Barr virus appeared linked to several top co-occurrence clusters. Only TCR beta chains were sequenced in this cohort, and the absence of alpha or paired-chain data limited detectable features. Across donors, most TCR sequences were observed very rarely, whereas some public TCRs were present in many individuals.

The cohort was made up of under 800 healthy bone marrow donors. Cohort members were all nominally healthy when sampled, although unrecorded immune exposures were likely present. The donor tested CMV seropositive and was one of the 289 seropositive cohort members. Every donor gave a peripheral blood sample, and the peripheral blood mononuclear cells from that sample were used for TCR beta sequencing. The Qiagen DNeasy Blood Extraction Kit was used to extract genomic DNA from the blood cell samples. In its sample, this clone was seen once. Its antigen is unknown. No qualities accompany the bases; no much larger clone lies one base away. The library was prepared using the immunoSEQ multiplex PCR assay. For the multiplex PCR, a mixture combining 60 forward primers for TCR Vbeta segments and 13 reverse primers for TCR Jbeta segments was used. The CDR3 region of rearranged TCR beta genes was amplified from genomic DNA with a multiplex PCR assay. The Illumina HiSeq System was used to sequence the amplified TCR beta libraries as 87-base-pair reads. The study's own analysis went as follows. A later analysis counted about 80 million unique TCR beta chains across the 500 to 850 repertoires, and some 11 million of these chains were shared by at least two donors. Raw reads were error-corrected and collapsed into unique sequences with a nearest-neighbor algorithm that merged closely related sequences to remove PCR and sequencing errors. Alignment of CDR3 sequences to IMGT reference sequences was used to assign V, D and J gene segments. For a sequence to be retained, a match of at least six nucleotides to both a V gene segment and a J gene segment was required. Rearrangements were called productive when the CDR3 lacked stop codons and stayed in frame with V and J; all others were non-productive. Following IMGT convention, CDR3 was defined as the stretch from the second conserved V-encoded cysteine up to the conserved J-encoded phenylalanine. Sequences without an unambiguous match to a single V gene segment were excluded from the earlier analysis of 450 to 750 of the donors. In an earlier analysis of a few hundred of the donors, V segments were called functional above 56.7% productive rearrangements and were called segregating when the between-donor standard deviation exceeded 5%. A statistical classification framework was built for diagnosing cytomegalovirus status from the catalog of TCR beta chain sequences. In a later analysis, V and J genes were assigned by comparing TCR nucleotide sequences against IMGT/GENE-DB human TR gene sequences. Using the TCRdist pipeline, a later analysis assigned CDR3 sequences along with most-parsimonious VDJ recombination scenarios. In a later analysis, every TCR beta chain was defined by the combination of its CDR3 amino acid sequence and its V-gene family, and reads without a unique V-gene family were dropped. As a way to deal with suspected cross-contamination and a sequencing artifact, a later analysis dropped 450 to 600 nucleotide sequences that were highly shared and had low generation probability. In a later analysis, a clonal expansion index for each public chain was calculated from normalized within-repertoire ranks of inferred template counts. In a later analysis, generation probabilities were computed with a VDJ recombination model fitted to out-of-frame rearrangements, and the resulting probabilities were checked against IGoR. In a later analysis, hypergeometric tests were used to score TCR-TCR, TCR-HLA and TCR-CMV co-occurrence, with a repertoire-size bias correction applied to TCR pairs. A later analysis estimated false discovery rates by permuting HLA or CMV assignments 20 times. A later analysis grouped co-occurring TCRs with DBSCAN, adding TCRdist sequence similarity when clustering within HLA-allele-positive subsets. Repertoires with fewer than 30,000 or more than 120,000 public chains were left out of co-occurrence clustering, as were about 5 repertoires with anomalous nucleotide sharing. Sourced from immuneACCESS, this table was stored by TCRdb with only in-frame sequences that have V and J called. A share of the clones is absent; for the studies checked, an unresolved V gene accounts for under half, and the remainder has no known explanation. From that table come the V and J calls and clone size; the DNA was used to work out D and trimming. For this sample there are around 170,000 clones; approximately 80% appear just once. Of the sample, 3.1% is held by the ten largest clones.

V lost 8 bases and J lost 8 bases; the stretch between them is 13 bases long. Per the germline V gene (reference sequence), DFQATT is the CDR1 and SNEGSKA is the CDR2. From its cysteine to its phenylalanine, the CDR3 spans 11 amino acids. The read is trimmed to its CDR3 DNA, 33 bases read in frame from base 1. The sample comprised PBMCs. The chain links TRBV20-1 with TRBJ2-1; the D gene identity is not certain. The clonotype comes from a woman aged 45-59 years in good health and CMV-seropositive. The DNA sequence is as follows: TGCAGTCTGGTAATGGAGCATGAGCAGTTCTTC. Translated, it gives CSLVMEHEQFF.